This T cell receptor beta chain was identified in a study of CD8 T cells in Susac syndrome. Study observations and caveats: It was acknowledged in the study that the number of individuals who were included in its TCR sequencing and HLA analysis was relatively small.

About this clonotype: What it binds is not known.

Reverse transcription of about 0.5 to 1 ug RNA used random hexamers. Coverage of TCR beta CDR3 amplification by immunoSEQ multiplex PCR extended to 54 Vbeta and 13 Jbeta. Each CDR3 protein is one row after TCRdb ran MiXCR on the immunoSEQ multiplex PCR reads. Seen here are 250,000 to 300,000 distinct CDR3 sequences, around 84% observed once, and the top ten hold over 0.1%. Sequencing targeted TCR beta in T cells from blood (CD8+ and CD4+). Treatment-naive patients with stable or active relapsing-remitting disease served as multiple sclerosis controls. The TCR was taken from a human donor with multiple sclerosis. The material sequenced was CD8+ T cells from PBMCs.

The CDR3 nucleotides are TGTGCCAGCAGCTCTCAAACCTACGAGCAGTACTTC. Protein sequence: CASSSQTYEQYF. The chain couples TRBV7-9 to TRBJ2-7, with D uncertain. CDR1 SEHNR and CDR2 FQNEAQ come from the germline V gene (reference sequence). The germline V and J ends were trimmed by 4 bases and 2 bases, with 6 bases remaining between them. This CDR3 region has 12 residues.